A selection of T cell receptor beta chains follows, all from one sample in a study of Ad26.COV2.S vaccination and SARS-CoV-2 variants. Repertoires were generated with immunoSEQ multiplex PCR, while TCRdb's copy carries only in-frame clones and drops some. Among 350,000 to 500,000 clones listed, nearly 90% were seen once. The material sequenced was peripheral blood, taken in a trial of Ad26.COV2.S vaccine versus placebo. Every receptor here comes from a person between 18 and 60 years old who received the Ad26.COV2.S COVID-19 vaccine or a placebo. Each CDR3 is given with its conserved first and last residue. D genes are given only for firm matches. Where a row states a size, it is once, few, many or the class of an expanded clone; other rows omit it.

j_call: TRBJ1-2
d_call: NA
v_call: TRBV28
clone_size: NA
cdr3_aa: CASSRLRGYTF
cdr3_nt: TGTGCCAGCAGCCGCCTACGAGGCTACACCTTC

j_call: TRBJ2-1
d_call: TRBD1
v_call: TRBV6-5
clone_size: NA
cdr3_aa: CASKTGTGLYNEQFF
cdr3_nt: TGTGCCAGCAAGACCGGGACAGGGCTATACAATGAGCAGTTCTTC

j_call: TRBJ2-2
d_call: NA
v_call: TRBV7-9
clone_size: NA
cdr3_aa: CASSLHPIGELFF
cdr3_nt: TGTGCCAGCAGCCTCCACCCCATCGGGGAGCTGTTTTTT

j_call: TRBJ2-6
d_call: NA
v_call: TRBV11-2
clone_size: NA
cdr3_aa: CASSTRGAGANVLTF
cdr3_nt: TGTGCCAGCAGCACCAGGGGTGCCGGGGCCAACGTCCTGACTTTC

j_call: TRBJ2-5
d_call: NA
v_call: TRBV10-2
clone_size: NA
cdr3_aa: CASRRTEDTQYF
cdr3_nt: TGCGCCAGCAGAAGGACCGAGGATACCCAGTACTTC

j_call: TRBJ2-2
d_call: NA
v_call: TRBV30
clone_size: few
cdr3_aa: CAWSPGNTGELFF
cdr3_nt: TGTGCCTGGAGCCCGGGGAACACCGGGGAGCTGTTTTTT

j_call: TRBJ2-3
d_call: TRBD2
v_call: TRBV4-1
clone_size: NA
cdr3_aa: CASSQGGRGGVTDTQYF
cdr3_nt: TGCGCCAGCAGCCAAGGAGGGCGGGGGGGCGTCACAGATACGCAGTATTTT

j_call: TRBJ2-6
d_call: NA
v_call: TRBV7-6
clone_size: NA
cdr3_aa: CASSLPPGQGSGANVLTF
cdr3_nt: TGTGCCAGCAGCCTCCCCCCCGGCCAGGGTTCTGGGGCCAACGTCCTGACTTTC

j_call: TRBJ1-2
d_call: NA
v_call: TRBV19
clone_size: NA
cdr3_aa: CASRPGANGYTF
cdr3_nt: TGTGCCAGTAGGCCAGGGGCAAATGGCTACACCTTC

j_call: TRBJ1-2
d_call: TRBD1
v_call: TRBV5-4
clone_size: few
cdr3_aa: CASSQDRAYGYTF
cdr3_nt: TGTGCCAGCAGCCAGGACAGGGCGTACGGCTACACCTTC

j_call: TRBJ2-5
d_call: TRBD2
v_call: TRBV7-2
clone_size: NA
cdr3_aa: CASTPGLGGETQYF
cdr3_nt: TGTGCCAGCACTCCGGGACTAGGGGGAGAGACCCAGTACTTC

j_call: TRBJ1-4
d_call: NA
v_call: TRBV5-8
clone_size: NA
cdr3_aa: CASSSVGQGNEKLFF
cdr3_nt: TGTGCCAGCAGCTCCGTCGGGCAGGGCAATGAAAAACTGTTTTTT

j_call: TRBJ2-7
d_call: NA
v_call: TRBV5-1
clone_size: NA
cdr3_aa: CASSLYTDSYEQYF
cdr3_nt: TGCGCCAGCAGCTTGTACACAGACTCCTACGAGCAGTACTTC

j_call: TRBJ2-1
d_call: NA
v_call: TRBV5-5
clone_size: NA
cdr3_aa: CASSFFVGRTSSYNEQFF
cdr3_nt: TGTGCCAGCAGCTTTTTTGTGGGACGTACGAGCTCCTACAATGAGCAGTTCTTC

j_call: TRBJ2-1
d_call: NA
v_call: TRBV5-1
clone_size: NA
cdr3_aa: CASSLSSGSYNEQFF
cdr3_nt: TGCGCCAGCAGCTTGAGTAGCGGCTCCTACAATGAGCAGTTCTTC

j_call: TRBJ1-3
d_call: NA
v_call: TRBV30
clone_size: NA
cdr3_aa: CAWETNSGNTIYF
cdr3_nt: TGTGCCTGGGAGACAAACTCTGGAAACACCATATATTTT

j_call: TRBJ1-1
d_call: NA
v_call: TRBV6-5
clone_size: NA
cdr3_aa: CASSYWGGRGTEAFF
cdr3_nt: TGTGCCAGCAGTTACTGGGGCGGGCGGGGAACTGAAGCTTTCTTT

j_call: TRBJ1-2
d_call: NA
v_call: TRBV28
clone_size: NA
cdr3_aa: CAIPGVGGYTF
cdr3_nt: TGTGCCATCCCAGGGGTGGGTGGCTACACCTTC

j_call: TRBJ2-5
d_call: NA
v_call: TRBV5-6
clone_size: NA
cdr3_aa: CASSGEETQYF
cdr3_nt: TGTGCCAGCAGCGGCGAAGAGACCCAGTACTTC

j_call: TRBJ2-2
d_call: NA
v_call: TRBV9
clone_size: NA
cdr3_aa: CASSVGGNTGELFF
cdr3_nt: TGTGCCAGCAGCGTAGGAGGGAACACCGGGGAGCTGTTTTTT

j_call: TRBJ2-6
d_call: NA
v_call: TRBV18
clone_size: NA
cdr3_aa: CASSPSWSSGANVLTF
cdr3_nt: TGTGCCAGCTCACCCTCCTGGAGCTCTGGGGCCAACGTCCTGACTTTC

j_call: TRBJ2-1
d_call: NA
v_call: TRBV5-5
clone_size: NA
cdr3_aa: CASSYRESYEQFF
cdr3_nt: TGTGCCAGCAGCTACAGGGAGAGCTATGAGCAGTTCTTC

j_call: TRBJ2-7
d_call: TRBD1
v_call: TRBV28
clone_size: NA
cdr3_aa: CASSIPGQGGQYF
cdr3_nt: TGTGCCAGCAGTATTCCCGGACAGGGAGGGCAGTACTTC

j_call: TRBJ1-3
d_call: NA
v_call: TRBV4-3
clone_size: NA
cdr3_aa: CASSQDLGPFSGNTIYF
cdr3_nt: TGCGCCAGCAGCCAAGACCTTGGGCCGTTCTCTGGAAACACCATATATTTT

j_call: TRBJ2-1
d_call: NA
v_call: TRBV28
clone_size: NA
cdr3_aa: CASSSGTTLNEQFF
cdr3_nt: TGTGCCAGCAGTTCCGGGACAACCCTCAATGAGCAGTTCTTC

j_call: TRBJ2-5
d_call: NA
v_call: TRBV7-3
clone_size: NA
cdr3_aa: CASSLMGGQETQYF
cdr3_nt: TGTGCCAGCAGCTTAATGGGCGGCCAAGAGACCCAGTACTTC

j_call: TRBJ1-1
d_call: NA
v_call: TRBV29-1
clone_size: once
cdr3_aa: CSVESRLNTEAFF
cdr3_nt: TGCAGCGTTGAGTCGAGACTGAACACTGAAGCTTTCTTT

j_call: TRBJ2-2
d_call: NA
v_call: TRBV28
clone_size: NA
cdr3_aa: CASRRENTGELFF
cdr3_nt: TGTGCCAGCAGAAGGGAGAACACCGGGGAGCTGTTTTTT

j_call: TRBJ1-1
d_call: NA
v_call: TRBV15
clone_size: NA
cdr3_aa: CATSRDYGMSTEAFF
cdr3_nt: TGTGCCACCAGCAGAGATTATGGAATGAGTACTGAAGCTTTCTTT

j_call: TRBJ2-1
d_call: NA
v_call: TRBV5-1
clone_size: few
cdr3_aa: CASTDPSYRFDEQFF
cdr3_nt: TGCGCCAGCACCGATCCTAGCTATCGTTTCGATGAGCAGTTCTTC

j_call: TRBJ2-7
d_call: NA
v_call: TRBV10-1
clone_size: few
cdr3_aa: CASRRGNEQYF
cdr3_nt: TGCGCCAGTAGAAGGGGGAACGAGCAGTACTTC

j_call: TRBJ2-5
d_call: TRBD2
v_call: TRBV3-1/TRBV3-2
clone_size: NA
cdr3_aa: CASSQGWGLGQETQYF
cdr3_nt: TGTGCCAGCAGCCAAGGTTGGGGACTAGGGCAAGAGACCCAGTACTTC

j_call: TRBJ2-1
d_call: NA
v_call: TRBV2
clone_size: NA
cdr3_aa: CASSEQFNEQFF
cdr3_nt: TGTGCCAGCAGTGAACAGTTCAATGAGCAGTTCTTC

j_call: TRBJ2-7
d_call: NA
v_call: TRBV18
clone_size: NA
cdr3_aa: CATIKGTNSYEQYF
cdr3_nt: TGTGCCACCATAAAGGGAACGAACTCCTACGAGCAGTACTTC

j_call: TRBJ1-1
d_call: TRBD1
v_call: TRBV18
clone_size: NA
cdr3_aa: CASSPEKGTAEGEAFF
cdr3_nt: TGTGCCAGCTCACCAGAAAAAGGGACAGCCGAGGGTGAAGCTTTCTTT

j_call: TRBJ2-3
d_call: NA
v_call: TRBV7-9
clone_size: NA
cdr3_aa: CASSPQGYGRRVTDTQYF
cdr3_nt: TGTGCCAGCAGCCCCCAAGGGTACGGGAGACGGGTCACAGATACGCAGTATTTT

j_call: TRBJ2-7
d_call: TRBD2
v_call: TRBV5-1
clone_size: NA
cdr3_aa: CASSFRTSYASSYEQYF
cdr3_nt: TGCGCCAGCAGCTTCCGGACTAGCTATGCATCTTCCTACGAGCAGTACTTC

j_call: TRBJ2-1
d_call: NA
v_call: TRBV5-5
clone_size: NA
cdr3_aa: CASSLVARAREQFF
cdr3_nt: TGTGCCAGCAGCTTGGTAGCGCGGGCAAGAGAGCAGTTCTTC

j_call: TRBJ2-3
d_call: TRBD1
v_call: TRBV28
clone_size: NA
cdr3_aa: CATAWGQTLGDTQYF
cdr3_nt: TGTGCCACCGCATGGGGACAGACCTTAGGGGATACGCAGTATTTT

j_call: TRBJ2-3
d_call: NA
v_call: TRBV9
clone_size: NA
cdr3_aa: CASSPLRKSTDTQYF
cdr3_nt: TGTGCCAGCAGCCCCCTGCGTAAAAGCACAGATACGCAGTATTTT

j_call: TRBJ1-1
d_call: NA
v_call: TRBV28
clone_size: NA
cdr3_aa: CASSLLGAGGTEAFF
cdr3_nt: TGTGCCAGCAGTTTATTAGGCGCGGGTGGCACTGAAGCTTTCTTT

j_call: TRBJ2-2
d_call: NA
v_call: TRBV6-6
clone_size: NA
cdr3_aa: CASSYSAQGTGELFF
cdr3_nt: TGTGCCAGCAGTTACTCAGCCCAGGGGACCGGGGAGCTGTTTTTT

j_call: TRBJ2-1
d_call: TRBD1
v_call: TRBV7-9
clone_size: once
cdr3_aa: CASSPAFRTGGSYNEQFF
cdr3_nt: TGTGCCAGCAGCCCCGCGTTTCGAACAGGGGGCTCCTACAATGAGCAGTTCTTC

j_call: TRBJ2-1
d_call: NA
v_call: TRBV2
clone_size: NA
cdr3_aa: CASIFYNEQFF
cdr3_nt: TGTGCCAGCATATTCTACAATGAGCAGTTCTTC

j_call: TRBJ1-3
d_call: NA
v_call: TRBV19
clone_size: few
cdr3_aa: CASSSHEVGNTIYF
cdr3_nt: TGTGCCAGTAGTAGCCATGAGGTCGGGAACACCATATATTTT

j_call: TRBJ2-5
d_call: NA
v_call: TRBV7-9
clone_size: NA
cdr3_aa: CASSPRTPQVRETQYF
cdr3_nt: TGTGCCAGCAGCCCGCGGACCCCACAGGTCCGAGAGACCCAGTACTTC

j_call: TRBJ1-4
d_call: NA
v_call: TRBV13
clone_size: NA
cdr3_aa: CASSPAGTLVGEKLFF
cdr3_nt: TGTGCCAGCAGCCCCGCCGGGACACTGGTAGGGGAAAAACTGTTTTTT

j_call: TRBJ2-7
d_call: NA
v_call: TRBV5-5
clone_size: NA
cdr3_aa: CASILRPGNEQYF
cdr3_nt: TGTGCCAGCATCCTTCGCCCCGGGAATGAGCAGTACTTC

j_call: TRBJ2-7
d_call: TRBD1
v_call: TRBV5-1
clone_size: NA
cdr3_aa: CASSYWGQANEQYF
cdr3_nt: TGCGCCAGCAGCTACTGGGGACAGGCAAACGAGCAGTACTTC

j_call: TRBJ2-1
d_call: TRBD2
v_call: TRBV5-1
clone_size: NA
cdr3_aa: CASSWGLAGGPSYNEQFF
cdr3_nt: TGCGCCAGCAGCTGGGGACTAGCGGGAGGCCCGTCCTACAATGAGCAGTTCTTC

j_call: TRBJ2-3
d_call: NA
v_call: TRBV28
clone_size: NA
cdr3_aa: CASSPPEGTPHTDTQYF
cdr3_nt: TGTGCCAGCAGTCCACCCGAAGGGACTCCCCACACAGATACGCAGTATTTT